This T cell receptor (beta chain) originates from a study of cytomegalovirus exposure and HLA in healthy donors. Turning to the study itself: The same platform was used for the approximately 110 validation repertoires and the roughly 670 first-cohort repertoires, a later analysis reported.

The donors were in the 120-subject validation cohort, distinct from the roughly 700-subject first cohort. Comment on this clone: Antigen: not known.

Generated by immunoSEQ multiplex PCR, the TCRdb table keeps only in-frame clones and is missing some. The sample shows about 200,000 clones, 88% of them seen only once. Study outcomes and limitations: Per published reports, the classifier diagnosed cytomegalovirus status with high specificity and sensitivity. Subsequent analysis of the approximately 120 validation repertoires found a tendency for first-cohort TCR clusters to co-occur.

The receptor was isolated from a young woman in good health and CMV-seronegative. Source material: PBMCs.

The CDR3 bases are TGTGCCAGCAGTGTAGACACAGGGCCGGTCGTCTATGGCTACACCTTC. Amino acid sequence: CASSVDTGPVVYGYTF. The chain is built from TRBV28 and TRBJ1-2, with a tentative D call TRBD1 (6 bases). This CDR3 comprises 16 residues. V was trimmed by 5 bases and J by 4 bases, leaving 20 bases between them. Germline CDR1 reads MDHEN; CDR2 reads SYDVKM.